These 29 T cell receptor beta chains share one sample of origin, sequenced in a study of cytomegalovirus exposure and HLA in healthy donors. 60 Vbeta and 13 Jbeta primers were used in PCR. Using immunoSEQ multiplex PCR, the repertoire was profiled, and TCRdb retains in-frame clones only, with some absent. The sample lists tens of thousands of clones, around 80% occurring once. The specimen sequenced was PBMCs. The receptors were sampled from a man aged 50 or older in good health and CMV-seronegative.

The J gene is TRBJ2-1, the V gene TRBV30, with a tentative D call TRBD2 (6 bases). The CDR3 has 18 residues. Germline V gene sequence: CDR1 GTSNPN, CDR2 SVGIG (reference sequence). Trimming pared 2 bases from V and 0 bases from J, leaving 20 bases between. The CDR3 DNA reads TGTGCCTGGAGTCAAACGGCGGGACCCAGGAGCTCCTACAATGAGCAGTTCTTC. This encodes CAWSQTAGPRSSYNEQFF.

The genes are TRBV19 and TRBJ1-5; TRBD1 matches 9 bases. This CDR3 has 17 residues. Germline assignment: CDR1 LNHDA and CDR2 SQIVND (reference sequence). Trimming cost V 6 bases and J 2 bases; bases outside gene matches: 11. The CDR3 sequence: CASSTGTGIVGNQPQHF. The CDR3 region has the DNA TGTGCCAGTAGCACGGGGACAGGGATTGTCGGCAATCAGCCCCAGCATTTT.

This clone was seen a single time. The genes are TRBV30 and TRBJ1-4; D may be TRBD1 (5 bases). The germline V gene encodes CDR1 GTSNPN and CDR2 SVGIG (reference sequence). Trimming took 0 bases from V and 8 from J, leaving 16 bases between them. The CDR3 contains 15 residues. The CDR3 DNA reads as TGTGCCTGGAGTGTACGCGCAGGGCGGGAGGAAAAACTGTTTTTT. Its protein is CAWSVRAGREEKLFF. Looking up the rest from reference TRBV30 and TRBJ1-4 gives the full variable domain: SQTIHQWPATLVQPVGSPLSLECTVEGTSNPNLYWYRQAAGRGLQLLFYSVGIGQISSEVPQNLSASRPQDRQFILSSKKLLLSDSGFYLCAWSVRAGREEKLFFGSGTQLSVL.

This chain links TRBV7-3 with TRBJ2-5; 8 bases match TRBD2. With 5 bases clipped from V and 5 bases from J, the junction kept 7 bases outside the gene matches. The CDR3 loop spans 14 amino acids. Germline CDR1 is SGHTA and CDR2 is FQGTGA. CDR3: CASSLAGGGETQYF. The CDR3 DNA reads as TGTGCCAGCAGCCTCGCGGGGGGCGGGGAGACCCAGTACTTC.

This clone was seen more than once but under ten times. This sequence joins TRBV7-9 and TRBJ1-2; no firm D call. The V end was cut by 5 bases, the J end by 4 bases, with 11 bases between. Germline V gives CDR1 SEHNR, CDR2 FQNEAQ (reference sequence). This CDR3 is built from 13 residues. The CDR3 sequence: CASSPREAYGYTF. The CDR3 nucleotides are TGTGCCAGCAGCCCGAGGGAGGCCTATGGCTACACCTTC. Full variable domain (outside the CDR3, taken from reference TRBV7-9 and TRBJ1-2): DTGVSQNPRHKITKRGQNVTFRCDPISEHNRLYWYRQTLGQGPEFLTYFQNEAQLEKSRLLSDRFSAERPKGSFSTLEIQRTEQGDSAMYLCASSPREAYGYTFGSGTRLTVV.

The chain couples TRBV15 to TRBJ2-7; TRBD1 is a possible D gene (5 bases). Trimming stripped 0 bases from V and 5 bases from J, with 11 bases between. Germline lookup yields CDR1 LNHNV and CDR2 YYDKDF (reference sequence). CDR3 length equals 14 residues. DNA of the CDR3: TGTGCCACCAGCAGAGACAGGGTTGGAAACGAGCAGTACTTC. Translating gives CATSRDRVGNEQYF.

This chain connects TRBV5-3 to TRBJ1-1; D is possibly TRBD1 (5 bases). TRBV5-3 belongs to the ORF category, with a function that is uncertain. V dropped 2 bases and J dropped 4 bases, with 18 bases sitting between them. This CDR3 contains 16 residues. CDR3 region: CARSLSNYGGTTEAFF. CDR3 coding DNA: TGTGCCAGAAGCTTATCTAATTACGGAGGGACCACTGAAGCTTTCTTT.

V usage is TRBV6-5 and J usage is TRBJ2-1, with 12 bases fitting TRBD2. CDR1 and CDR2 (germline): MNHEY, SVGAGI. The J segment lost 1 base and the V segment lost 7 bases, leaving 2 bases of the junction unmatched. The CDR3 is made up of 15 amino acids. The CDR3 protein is CASMTSGSSYNEQFF. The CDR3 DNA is TGTGCCAGCATGACTAGCGGGAGTTCCTACAATGAGCAGTTCTTC.

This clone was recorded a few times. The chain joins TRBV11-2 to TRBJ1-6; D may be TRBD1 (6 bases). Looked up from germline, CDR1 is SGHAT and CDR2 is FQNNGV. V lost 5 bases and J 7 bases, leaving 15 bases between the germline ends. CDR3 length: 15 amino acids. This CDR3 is CASSTHRVGNSPLHF. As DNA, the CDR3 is TGTGCCAGCAGCACGCACAGGGTGGGCAATTCACCCCTCCACTTT.

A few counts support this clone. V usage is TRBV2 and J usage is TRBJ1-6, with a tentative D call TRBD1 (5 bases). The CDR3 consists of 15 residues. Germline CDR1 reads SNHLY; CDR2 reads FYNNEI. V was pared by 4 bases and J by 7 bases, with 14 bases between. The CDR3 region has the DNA TGTGCCAGCAGTGCCGCCGGGGGGGACAATTCACCCCTCCACTTT. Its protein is CASSAAGGDNSPLHF.

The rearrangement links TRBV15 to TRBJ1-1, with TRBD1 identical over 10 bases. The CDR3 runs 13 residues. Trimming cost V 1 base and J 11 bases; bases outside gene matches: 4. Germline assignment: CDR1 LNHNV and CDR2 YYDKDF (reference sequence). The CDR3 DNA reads TGTGCCACCAGCAGAGGGGGACAGGGGAGGGCTTTCTTT. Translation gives CATSRGGQGRAFF.

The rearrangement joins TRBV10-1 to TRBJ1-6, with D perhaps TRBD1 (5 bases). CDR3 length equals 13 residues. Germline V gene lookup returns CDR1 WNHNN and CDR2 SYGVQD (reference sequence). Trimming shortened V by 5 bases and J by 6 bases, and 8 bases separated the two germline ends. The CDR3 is CASSPDSNSPLHF. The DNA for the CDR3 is TGCGCCAGCAGTCCAGACAGTAATTCACCCCTCCACTTT.

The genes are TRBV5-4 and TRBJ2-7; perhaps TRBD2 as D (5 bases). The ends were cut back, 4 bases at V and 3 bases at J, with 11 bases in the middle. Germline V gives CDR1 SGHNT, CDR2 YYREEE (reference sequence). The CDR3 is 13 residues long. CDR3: CASSPRVDYEQYF. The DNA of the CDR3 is TGTGCCAGCAGCCCGAGGGTTGACTACGAGCAGTACTTC.

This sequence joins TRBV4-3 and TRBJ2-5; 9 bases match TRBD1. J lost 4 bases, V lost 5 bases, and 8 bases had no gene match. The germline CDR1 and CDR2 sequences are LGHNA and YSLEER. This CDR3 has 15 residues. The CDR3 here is CASSRGTGQRETQYF. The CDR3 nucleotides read TGCGCCAGCAGCAGAGGGACAGGGCAAAGAGAGACCCAGTACTTC.

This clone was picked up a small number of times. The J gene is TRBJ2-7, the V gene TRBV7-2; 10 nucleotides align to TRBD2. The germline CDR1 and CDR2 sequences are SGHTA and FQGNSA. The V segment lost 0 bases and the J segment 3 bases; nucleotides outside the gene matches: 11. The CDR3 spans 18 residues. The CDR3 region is CASSLATGLARLHYEQYF. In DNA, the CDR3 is TGTGCCAGCAGCTTAGCAACGGGACTAGCGAGACTCCACTACGAGCAGTACTTC.

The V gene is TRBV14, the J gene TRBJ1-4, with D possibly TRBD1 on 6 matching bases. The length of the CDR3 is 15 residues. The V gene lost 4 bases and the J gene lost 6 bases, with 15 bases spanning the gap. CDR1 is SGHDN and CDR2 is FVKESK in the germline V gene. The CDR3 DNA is TGTGCCAGCAGCCCCCTGGACAGAGATGATGAAAAACTGTTTTTT. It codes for CASSPLDRDDEKLFF.

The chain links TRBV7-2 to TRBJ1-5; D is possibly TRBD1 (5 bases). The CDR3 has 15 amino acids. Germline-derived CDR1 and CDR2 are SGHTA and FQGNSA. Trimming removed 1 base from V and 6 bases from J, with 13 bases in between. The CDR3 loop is CASSLGSQGGQPQHF. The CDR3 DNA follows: TGTGCCAGCAGCTTAGGGTCCCAGGGAGGTCAGCCCCAGCATTTT. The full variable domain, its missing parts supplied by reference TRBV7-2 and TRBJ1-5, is GAGVSQSPSNKVTEKGKDVELRCDPISGHTALYWYRQSLGQGLEFLIYFQGNSAPDKSGLPSDRFSAERTGGSVSTLTIQRTQQEDSAVYLCASSLGSQGGQPQHFGDGTRLSIL.

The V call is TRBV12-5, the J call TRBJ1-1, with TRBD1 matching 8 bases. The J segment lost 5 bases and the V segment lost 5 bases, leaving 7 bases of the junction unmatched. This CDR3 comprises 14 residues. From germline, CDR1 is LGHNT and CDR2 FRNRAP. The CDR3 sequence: CASGIGQGGTEAFF. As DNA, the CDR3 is TGTGCTAGTGGTATCGGACAGGGAGGAACTGAAGCTTTCTTT.

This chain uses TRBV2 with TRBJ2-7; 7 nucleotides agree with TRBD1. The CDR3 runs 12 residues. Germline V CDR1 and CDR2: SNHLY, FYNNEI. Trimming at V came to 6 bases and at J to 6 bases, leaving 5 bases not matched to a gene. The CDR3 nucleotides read TGTGCCAGCAGACCAGACAGGGTCGAGCAGTACTTC. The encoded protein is CASRPDRVEQYF.

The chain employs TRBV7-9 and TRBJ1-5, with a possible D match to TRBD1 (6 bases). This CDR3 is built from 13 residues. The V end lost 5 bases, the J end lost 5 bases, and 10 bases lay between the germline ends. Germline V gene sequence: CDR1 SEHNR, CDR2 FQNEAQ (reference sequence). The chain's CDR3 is CASSVYRDQPQHF. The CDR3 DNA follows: TGTGCCAGCAGCGTATACAGGGATCAGCCCCAGCATTTT.

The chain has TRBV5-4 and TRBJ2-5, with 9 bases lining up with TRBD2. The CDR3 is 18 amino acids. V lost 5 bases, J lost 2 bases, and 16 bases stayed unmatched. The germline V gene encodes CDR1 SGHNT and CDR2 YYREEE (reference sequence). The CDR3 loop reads CASRGPSSGRDMQETQYF. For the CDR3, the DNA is TGTGCCAGCAGGGGGCCGAGTAGCGGGAGAGATATGCAAGAGACCCAGTACTTC.

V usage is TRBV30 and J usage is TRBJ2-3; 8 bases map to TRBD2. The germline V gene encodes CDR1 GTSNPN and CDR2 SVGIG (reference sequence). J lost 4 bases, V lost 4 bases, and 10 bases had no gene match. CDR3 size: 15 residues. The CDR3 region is CAWNLWAGGADTQYF. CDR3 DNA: TGTGCCTGGAATCTATGGGCGGGAGGAGCAGATACGCAGTATTTT.

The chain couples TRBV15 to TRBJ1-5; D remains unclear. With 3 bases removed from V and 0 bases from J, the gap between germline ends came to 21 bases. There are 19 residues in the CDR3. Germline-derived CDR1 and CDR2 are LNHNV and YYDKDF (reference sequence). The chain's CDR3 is CATSSPVGRGSYSNQPQHF. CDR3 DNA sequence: TGTGCCACCAGCAGCCCGGTAGGGCGGGGTTCCTATAGCAATCAGCCCCAGCATTTT.

The CDR3 sequence is CASSLPGTDTQYF. In DNA, the CDR3 is TGTGCCAGCAGCTTACCGGGGACAGATACGCAGTATTTT. The chain recombines TRBV13 with TRBJ2-3, with a possible D match to TRBD2 (5 bases). The CDR3 loop spans 13 amino acids. Germline loops: CDR1 PRHDT, CDR2 FYEKMQ (reference sequence). Trimming removed 2 bases at V and 3 bases at J, with 6 bases between.

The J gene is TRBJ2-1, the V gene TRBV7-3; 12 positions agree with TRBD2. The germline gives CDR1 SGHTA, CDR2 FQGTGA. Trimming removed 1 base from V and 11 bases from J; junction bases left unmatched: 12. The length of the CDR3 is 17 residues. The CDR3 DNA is TGTGCCAGCAGCTTAAATCCGGCTAGCGGGGGGGCAAGTAAGCAGTTCTTC. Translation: CASSLNPASGGASKQFF.

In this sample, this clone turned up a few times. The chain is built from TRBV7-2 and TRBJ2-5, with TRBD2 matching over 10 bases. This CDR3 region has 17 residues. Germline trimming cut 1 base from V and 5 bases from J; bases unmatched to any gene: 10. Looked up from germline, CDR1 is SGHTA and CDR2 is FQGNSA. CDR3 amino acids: CASSLVRAGGFRETQYF. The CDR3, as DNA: TGTGCCAGCAGCTTAGTTAGAGCGGGAGGGTTTCGGGAGACCCAGTACTTC.

This chain's CDR3 is CASSLGQTKNEKLFF. The CDR3 nucleotides are TGTGCCAGCAGTTTAGGACAGACGAAAAATGAAAAACTGTTTTTT. The chain carries TRBV28 and TRBJ1-4, with TRBD1 as a possible D gene (6 bases). Germline V lookup: CDR1 MDHEN, CDR2 SYDVKM. With 2 bases removed from V and 5 bases from J, the gap between germline ends came to 12 bases. The CDR3 spans 15 residues.

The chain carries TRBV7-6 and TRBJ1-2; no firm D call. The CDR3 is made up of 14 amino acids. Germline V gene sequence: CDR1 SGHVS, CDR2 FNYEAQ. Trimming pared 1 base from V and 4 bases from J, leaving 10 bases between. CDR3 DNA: TGTGCCAGCAGCTTAGGCGTCACCACCTATGGCTACACCTTC. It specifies CASSLGVTTYGYTF.

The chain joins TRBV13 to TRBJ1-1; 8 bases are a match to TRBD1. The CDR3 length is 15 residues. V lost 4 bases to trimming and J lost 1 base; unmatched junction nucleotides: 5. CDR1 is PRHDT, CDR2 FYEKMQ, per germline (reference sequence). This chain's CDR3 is CASSSQTGGNTEAFF. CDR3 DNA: TGTGCCAGCAGCTCCCAAACAGGGGGGAACACTGAAGCTTTCTTT.